The 24 T cell receptor beta chains below all came from one sample that was sequenced in a study of cytomegalovirus exposure and HLA in healthy donors. Use of 60 Vbeta and 13 Jbeta primers characterized the PCR. Measured with immunoSEQ multiplex PCR; TCRdb has only the in-frame clones, and not every one. This table holds 50,000 to 65,000 clones, about 81% found once. Sequencing was performed on PBMCs. The receptors here all came from a man aged 50-60 years in good health and CMV-seropositive.

The chain links TRBV14 to TRBJ1-1, with D unclear. The CDR3 is 15 amino acids. Trimming shortened V by 0 bases and J by 6 bases, and 14 bases separated the two germline ends. Germline V gene lookup returns CDR1 SGHDN and CDR2 FVKESK. The CDR3: CASSQDAGITAEAFF. DNA for the CDR3: TGTGCCAGCAGCCAAGACGCGGGGATCACGGCTGAAGCTTTCTTT.

The CDR3 DNA reads as TGTGCCAGCAGCCGACCTTTGGGGGGGCCGCTTGAAGAGACCCAGTACTTC. Translating gives CASSRPLGGPLEETQYF. V and J are TRBV7-6 and TRBJ2-5, with a possible D match to TRBD2 (7 bases). Trimming pared 5 bases from V and 3 bases from J, leaving 22 bases between. CDR1 SGHVS and CDR2 FNYEAQ come from the germline V gene. The CDR3 extends over 17 amino acids. The variable domain in full, with the rest retrieved from reference TRBV7-6 and TRBJ2-5, is GAGVSQSPRYKVTKRGQDVALRCDPISGHVSLYWYRQALGQGPEFLTYFNYEAQQDKSGLPNDRFSAERPEGSISTLTIQRTEQRDSAMYRCASSRPLGGPLEETQYFGPGTRLLVL.

This clone was seen a single time. This rearrangement joins TRBV10-1 to TRBJ2-1, with 10 bases that match TRBD2. Germline V gene data show CDR1 as WNHNN and CDR2 as SYGVQD (reference sequence). This CDR3 is built from 14 residues. V shed 7 bases and J 8 bases; nucleotides not matched to a gene: 8. The CDR3 bases are TGCGCCAGCACCAGCGGGAGGGCGAGGGATGAGCAGTTCTTC. Translation gives CASTSGRARDEQFF.

V is TRBV20-1 and J is TRBJ2-7, with a weak D call TRBD1 (6 bases). From germline, CDR1 is DFQATT and CDR2 SNEGSKA (reference sequence). The CDR3 has 11 amino acids. Deletions cut 6 bases from V and 5 bases from J, with 11 bases between. The CDR3 region is CSAAGDDEQYF. CDR3 bases: TGCAGTGCCGCAGGGGACGACGAGCAGTACTTC.

This clone is a singleton in its sample. The rearrangement joins TRBV27 to TRBJ2-5; 7 nucleotides line up with TRBD2. The ends lost 2 bases at V and 5 bases at J; junction bases unmatched: 5. Germline loops: CDR1 MNHEY, CDR2 SMNVEV (reference sequence). The CDR3 spans 14 residues. The DNA of the CDR3 is TGTGCCAGCAGTTTAAAGCGCGGGAGTGAGACCCAGTACTTC. Protein sequence: CASSLKRGSETQYF.

V usage is TRBV7-2 and J usage is TRBJ2-1; 14 nucleotides match TRBD2. Per the germline V gene, CDR1 is SGHTA and CDR2 is FQGNSA. The length of the CDR3 is 17 residues. Trimming took 1 base from V and 6 from J; bases not matched to a gene: 5. The CDR3 region is CASSLGGLAGGGNEQFF. The CDR3 bases are TGTGCCAGCAGCTTAGGCGGACTAGCGGGAGGCGGCAATGAGCAGTTCTTC.

This clone has just one count. The chain is built from TRBV30 and TRBJ2-2, with D possibly being TRBD1 (5 bases). CDR1 GTSNPN and CDR2 SVGIG come from the germline V gene (reference sequence). The CDR3 has 15 residues. V was clipped by 5 bases and J by 3 bases, with 16 bases between them. DNA for the CDR3: TGTGCCTGGTCCGTCCTCAGGGTGGACACCGGGGAGCTGTTTTTT. It specifies CAWSVLRVDTGELFF.

This clone was found a few times. J is TRBJ1-5 and V is TRBV5-6; D is possibly TRBD1 (6 bases). Germline-derived CDR1 and CDR2 are SGHDT and YYEEEE. V was trimmed by 2 bases and J by 6 bases, leaving 12 bases between them. The CDR3 covers 14 residues. The CDR3 protein is CASSLQGDGQPQHF. Here the CDR3 DNA reads TGTGCCAGCAGCTTACAGGGTGATGGTCAGCCCCAGCATTTT. The full variable domain, rest sourced from reference TRBV5-6 and TRBJ1-5, is DAGVTQSPTHLIKTRGQQVTLRCSPKSGHDTVSWYQQALGQGPQFIFQYYEEEERQRGNFPDRFSGHQFPNYSSELNVNALLLGDSALYLCASSLQGDGQPQHFGDGTRLSIL.

The chain couples TRBV2 to TRBJ2-1; 9 bases agree with TRBD1. Germline V lookup: CDR1 SNHLY, CDR2 FYNNEI. Trimming cost V 8 bases and J 12 bases; bases outside gene matches: 14. CDR3 size: 14 residues. The CDR3 loop is CASDRDRDNERQFF. For the CDR3, the DNA is TGTGCCAGCGACCGGGACAGGGACAATGAGCGGCAGTTCTTC.

The gene calls are TRBV19 and TRBJ2-2, with TRBD1 matching 7 bases. Losses at the gene ends were 5 bases for V and 2 bases for J; bases not matched to a gene: 11. CDR1 and CDR2 from the germline V gene are LNHDA and SQIVND (reference sequence). CDR3 length equals 17 residues. This CDR3 is CASSPLNRGQNTGELFF. CDR3 DNA sequence: TGTGCCAGTAGTCCCCTGAACAGGGGTCAAAACACCGGGGAGCTGTTTTTT.

This chain links TRBV19 with TRBJ2-1, with 7 bases that match TRBD1. This CDR3 comprises 15 residues. With 8 bases clipped from V and 6 bases from J, the junction kept 13 bases outside the gene matches. Germline V gene lookup returns CDR1 LNHDA and CDR2 SQIVND (reference sequence). In DNA form, the CDR3 reads TGTGCCAGTGCAGGGGGAACCGCCCCTCGCAATGAGCAGTTCTTC. This sequence encodes CASAGGTAPRNEQFF.

The genes are TRBV28 and TRBJ1-2, with 10 bases aligning to TRBD1. V lost 6 bases and J lost 5; bases outside the gene matches: 6. CDR1 is MDHEN, CDR2 SYDVKM, per germline. The CDR3 has 14 residues. The CDR3 DNA follows: TGTGCCAGCAGATGGGGGACAGGGGATTATGGCTACACCTTC. Translation: CASRWGTGDYGYTF.

The chain joins TRBV5-5 to TRBJ2-7, with D perhaps matching TRBD1 (5 bases). This CDR3 is built from 15 residues. Trimming shortened V by 0 bases and J by 3 bases, and 13 bases separated the two germline ends. Germline V lookup: CDR1 SGHKS, CDR2 YYEKEE (reference sequence). The CDR3 coding sequence is TGTGCCAGCAGCTTGGCCGTAGGACACTTCTACGAGCAGTACTTC. Translation: CASSLAVGHFYEQYF.

This clone was seen more than once but under ten times. The V gene is TRBV5-4, the J gene TRBJ2-1; 9 bases are shared with TRBD1. V was pared by 2 bases and J by 7 bases, with 10 bases of the junction left unmatched. CDR3 size: 16 residues. The germline V gene has CDR1 SGHNT and CDR2 YYREEE (reference sequence). CDR3 amino acids: CASSFPTGGLLNEQFF. In DNA, the CDR3 is TGTGCCAGCAGCTTCCCGACAGGGGGTCTGTTAAATGAGCAGTTCTTC.

The V call is TRBV12-5, the J call TRBJ2-2, with D unresolved. The ends were cut back, 0 bases at V and 0 bases at J, with 8 bases in the middle. The CDR3 totals 16 residues. Per the germline V gene, CDR1 is LGHNT and CDR2 is FRNRAP. The CDR3: CASGLVESSNTGELFF. The DNA of the CDR3 is TGTGCTAGTGGTTTGGTGGAGAGCTCGAACACCGGGGAGCTGTTTTTT.

V is TRBV5-1 and J is TRBJ1-4; no definite D call. Germline V gives CDR1 SGHRS, CDR2 YFSETQ. This CDR3 has 16 amino acids. V was clipped by 4 bases and J by 8 bases, with 21 bases between them. The CDR3 DNA sequence: TGCGCCAGCAGCCTCCCTCATCCCTCGGGGTACGAAAAACTGTTTTTT. Translation gives CASSLPHPSGYEKLFF.

This clone was detected once. The chain is built from TRBV25-1 and TRBJ2-1; 8 bases match TRBD2. This CDR3 is built from 14 residues. Per the germline V gene, CDR1 is MGHDK and CDR2 is SYGVNS. V lost 4 bases, J lost 8 bases, and 7 bases stayed unmatched. CDR3 coding DNA: TGTGCCAGCAGTGTAAGCGGGAGTATCGATGAGCAGTTCTTC. Amino acid sequence: CASSVSGSIDEQFF.

The rearrangement joins TRBV5-1 to TRBJ2-5; weak D call: TRBD2 (6 bases). This CDR3 region has 15 residues. Germline V gene sequence: CDR1 SGHRS, CDR2 YFSETQ. Trimming took off 0 bases at V and 3 bases at J, with 12 bases between the two ends. Here the CDR3 DNA reads TGCGCCAGCAGCTTGGTTGGGACTGCTAAAGAGACCCAGTACTTC. It translates to CASSLVGTAKETQYF.

This clone has only one observation. J is TRBJ1-1 and V is TRBV11-3; the D is unclear. Germline V lookup: CDR1 SGHNT, CDR2 YENEEA. This CDR3 is 14 amino acids long. Trimming took 5 bases from V and 0 from J, leaving 10 bases between them. CDR3 region: CASSVGPMNTEAFF. The CDR3 DNA reads as TGTGCCAGCAGCGTTGGGCCGATGAACACTGAAGCTTTCTTT.

The table lists this clone with a count of one. The chain joins TRBV4-3 to TRBJ1-2; TRBD1 agrees at 10 bases. Germline values: CDR1 LGHNA, CDR2 YSLEER. The CDR3 loop spans 14 amino acids. Unmatched junction bases numbered 6, after V lost 3 bases and J lost 8 bases. This CDR3 reads CASSHPGTGDGYTF. The DNA for the CDR3 is TGCGCCAGCAGCCACCCCGGGACAGGGGACGGCTACACCTTC.

The J gene is TRBJ2-1, the V gene TRBV5-1, with 8 nucleotides matching TRBD2. This CDR3 has 12 residues. Germline V lookup: CDR1 SGHRS, CDR2 YFSETQ. The ends lost 4 bases at V and 8 bases at J; junction bases unmatched: 2. This chain's CDR3 is CASSRTSYEQFF. CDR3 coding DNA: TGCGCCAGCAGCAGGACTAGCTATGAGCAGTTCTTC.

In this sample, this clone turned up once. The chain joins TRBV10-1 to TRBJ2-5; TRBD2 matches 11 bases. V gave up 0 bases and J gave up 4 bases; unmatched junction bases: 7. The CDR3 covers 17 residues. Germline V gene lookup returns CDR1 WNHNN and CDR2 SYGVQD (reference sequence). The CDR3 is CASSESSTSGGIETQYF. CDR3 coding DNA: TGCGCCAGCAGTGAGTCCTCTACTAGCGGGGGAATAGAGACCCAGTACTTC.

The V call is TRBV5-8, the J call TRBJ1-2; the D gene is possibly TRBD1 (6 bases). Per the germline V gene, CDR1 is SGHTS and CDR2 is YDEGEE. CDR3 size: 15 residues. V dropped 4 bases and J dropped 0 bases, with 13 bases sitting between them. CDR3 in DNA: TGTGCCAGCAGCCCCGGGACAAACCCTAACTATGGCTACACCTTC. Translating gives CASSPGTNPNYGYTF.

Of note for this clone: Additional DNA sequences in this sample encode the identical CDR3. The chain links TRBV7-6 to TRBJ2-5; weak D call: TRBD1 (5 bases). The CDR3 consists of 14 residues. Germline CDR1 is SGHVS and CDR2 is FNYEAQ. Trimming stripped 1 base from V and 2 bases from J, with 8 bases between. Written as DNA, the CDR3 is TGTGCCAGCAGCTTAGGCCCAGGGCAAGAGACCCAGTACTTC. Translated, it gives CASSLGPGQETQYF. The whole variable domain, remainder taken from reference TRBV7-6 and TRBJ2-5, is GAGVSQSPRYKVTKRGQDVALRCDPISGHVSLYWYRQALGQGPEFLTYFNYEAQQDKSGLPNDRFSAERPEGSISTLTIQRTEQRDSAMYRCASSLGPGQETQYFGPGTRLLVL.